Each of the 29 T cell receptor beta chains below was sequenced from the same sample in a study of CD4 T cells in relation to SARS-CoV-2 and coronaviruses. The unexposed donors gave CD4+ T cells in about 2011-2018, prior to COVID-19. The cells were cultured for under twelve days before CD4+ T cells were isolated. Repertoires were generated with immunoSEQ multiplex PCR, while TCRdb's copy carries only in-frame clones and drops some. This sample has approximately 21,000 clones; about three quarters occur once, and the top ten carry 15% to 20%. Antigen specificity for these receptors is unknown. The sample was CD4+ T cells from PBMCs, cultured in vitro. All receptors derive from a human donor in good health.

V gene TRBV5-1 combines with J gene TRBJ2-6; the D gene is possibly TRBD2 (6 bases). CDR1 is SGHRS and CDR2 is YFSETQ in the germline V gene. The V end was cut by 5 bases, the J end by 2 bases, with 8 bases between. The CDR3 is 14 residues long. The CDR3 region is CASRPGAGANVLTF. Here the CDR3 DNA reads TGCGCCAGCAGGCCGGGGGCTGGGGCCAACGTCCTGACTTTC.

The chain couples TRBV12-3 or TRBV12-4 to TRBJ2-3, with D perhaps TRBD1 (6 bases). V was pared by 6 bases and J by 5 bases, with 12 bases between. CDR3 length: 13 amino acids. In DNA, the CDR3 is TGTGCCAGCAGAACAGGGTTTGTAGATACGCAGTATTTT. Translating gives CASRTGFVDTQYF.

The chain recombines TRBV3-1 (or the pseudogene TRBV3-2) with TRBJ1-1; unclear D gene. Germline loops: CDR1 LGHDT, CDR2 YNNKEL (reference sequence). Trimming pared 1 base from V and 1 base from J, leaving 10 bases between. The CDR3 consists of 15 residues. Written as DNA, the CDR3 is TGTGCCAGCAGCCAAGGGTATACCTCGAACACTGAAGCTTTCTTT. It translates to CASSQGYTSNTEAFF.

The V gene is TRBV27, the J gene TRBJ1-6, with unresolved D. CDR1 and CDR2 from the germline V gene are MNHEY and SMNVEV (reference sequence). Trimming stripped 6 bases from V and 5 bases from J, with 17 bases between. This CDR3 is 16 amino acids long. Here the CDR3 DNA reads TGTGCCAGCAGCGAACAGAACAGACCAAATAATTCACCCCTCCACTTT. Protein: CASSEQNRPNNSPLHF.

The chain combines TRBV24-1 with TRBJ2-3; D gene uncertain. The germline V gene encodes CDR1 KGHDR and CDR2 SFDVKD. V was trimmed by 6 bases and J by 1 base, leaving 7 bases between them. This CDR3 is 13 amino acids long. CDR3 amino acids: CATSRPGTDTQYF. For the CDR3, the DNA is TGTGCCACCAGTAGACCCGGCACAGATACGCAGTATTTT.

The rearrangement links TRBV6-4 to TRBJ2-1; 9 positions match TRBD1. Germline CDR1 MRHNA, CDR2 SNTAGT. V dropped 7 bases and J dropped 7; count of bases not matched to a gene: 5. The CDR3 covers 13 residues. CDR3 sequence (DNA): TGTGCCAGCACCTCCGACAGGGGGAATGAGCAGTTCTTC. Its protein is CASTSDRGNEQFF.

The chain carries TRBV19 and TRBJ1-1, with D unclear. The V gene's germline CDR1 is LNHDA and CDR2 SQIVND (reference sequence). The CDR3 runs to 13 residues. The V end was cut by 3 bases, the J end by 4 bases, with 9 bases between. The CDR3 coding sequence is TGTGCCAGTAGTATCCTGGGTTCCACTGAAGCTTTCTTT. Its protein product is CASSILGSTEAFF.

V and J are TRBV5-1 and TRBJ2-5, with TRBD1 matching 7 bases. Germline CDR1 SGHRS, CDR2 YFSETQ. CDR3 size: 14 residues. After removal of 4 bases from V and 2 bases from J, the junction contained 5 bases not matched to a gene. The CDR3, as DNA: TGCGCCAGCAGCCTATGGACAGGACAAGAGACCCAGTACTTC. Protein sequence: CASSLWTGQETQYF. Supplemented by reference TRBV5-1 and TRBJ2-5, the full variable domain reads KAGVTQTPRYLIKTRGQQVTLSCSPISGHRSVSWYQQTPGQGLQFLFEYFSETQRNKGNFPGRFSGRQFSNSRSEMNVSTLELGDSALYLCASSLWTGQETQYFGPGTRLLVL.

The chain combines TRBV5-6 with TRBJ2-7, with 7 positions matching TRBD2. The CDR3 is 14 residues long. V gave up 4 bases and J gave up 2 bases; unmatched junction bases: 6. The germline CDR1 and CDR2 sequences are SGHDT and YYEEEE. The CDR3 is CASSPTGTTYEQYF. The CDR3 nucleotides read TGTGCCAGCAGCCCTACCGGGACTACCTACGAGCAGTACTTC.

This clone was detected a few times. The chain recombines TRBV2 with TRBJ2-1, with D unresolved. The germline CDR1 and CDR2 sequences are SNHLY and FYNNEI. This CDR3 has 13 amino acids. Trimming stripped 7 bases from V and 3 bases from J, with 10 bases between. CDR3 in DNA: TGTGCCAGCACGGACCTAAACTACAATGAGCAGTTCTTC. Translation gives CASTDLNYNEQFF. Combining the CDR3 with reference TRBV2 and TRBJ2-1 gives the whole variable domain EPEVTQTPSHQVTQMGQEVILRCVPISNHLYFYWYRQILGQKVEFLVSFYNNEISEKSEIFDDQFSVERPDGSNFTLKIRSTKLEDSAMYFCASTDLNYNEQFFGPGTRLTVL.

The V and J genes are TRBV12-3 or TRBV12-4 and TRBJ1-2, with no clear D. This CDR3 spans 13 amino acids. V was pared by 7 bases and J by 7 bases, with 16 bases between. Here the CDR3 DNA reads TGTGCCAGCACCCCTCGGGTCTGGGGTGGCTACACCTTC. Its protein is CASTPRVWGGYTF.

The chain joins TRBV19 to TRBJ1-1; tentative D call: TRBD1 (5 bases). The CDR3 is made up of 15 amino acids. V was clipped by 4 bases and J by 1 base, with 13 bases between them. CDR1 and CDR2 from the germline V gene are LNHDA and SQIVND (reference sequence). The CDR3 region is CASSTVREGNTEAFF. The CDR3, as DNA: TGTGCCAGTAGTACTGTCAGGGAAGGGAACACTGAAGCTTTCTTT.

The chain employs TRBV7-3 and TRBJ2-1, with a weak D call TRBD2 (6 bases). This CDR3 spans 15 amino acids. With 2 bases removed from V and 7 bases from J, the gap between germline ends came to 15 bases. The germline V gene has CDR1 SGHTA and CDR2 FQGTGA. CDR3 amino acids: CASSLQGLTQNEQFF. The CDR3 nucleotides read TGTGCCAGCAGCTTACAGGGACTGACTCAAAATGAGCAGTTCTTC.

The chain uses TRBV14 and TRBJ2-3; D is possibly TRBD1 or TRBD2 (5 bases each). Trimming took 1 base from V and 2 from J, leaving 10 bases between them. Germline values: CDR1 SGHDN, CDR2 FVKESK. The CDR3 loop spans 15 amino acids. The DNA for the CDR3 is TGTGCCAGCAGCCAAGGGGGGAGCTTCACAGATACGCAGTATTTT. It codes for CASSQGGSFTDTQYF.

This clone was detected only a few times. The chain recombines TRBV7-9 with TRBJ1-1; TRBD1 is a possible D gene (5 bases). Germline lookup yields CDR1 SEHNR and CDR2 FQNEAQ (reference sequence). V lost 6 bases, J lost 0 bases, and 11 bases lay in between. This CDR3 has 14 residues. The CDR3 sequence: CASSLGHLNTEAFF. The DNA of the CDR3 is TGTGCCAGCAGTCTAGGACATTTGAACACTGAAGCTTTCTTT.

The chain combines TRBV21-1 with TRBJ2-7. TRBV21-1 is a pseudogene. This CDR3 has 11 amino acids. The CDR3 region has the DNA TGTGCCAGCAGCAAAGGCACCGAGCAGTACTTC. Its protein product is CASSKGTEQYF.

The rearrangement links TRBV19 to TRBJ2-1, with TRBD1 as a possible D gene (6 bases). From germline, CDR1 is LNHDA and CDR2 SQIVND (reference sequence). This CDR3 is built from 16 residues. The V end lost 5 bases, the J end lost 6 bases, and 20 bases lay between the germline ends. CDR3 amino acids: CASSPRGAYALNEQFF. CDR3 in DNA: TGTGCCAGTAGTCCCAGGGGCGCTTACGCTCTCAATGAGCAGTTCTTC.

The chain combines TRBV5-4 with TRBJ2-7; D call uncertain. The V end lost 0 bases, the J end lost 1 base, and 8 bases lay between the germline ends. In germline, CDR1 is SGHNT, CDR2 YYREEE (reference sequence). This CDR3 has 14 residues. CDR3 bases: TGTGCCAGCAGCTTGGACGTGCAATCCTACGAGCAGTACTTC. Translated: CASSLDVQSYEQYF.

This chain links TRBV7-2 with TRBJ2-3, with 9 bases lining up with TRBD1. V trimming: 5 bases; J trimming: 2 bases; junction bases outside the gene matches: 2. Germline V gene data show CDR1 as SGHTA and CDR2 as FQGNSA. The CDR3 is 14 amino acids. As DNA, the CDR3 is TGTGCCAGCAGCCGGACAGGGGCCACAGATACGCAGTATTTT. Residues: CASSRTGATDTQYF.

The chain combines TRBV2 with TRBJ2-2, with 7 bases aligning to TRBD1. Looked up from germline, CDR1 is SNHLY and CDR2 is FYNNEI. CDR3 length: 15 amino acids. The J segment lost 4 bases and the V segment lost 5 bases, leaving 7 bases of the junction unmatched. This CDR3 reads CASSQTGLGTGELFF. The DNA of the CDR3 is TGTGCCAGCAGTCAGACAGGGCTGGGCACCGGGGAGCTGTTTTTT. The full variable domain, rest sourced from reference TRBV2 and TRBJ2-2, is EPEVTQTPSHQVTQMGQEVILRCVPISNHLYFYWYRQILGQKVEFLVSFYNNEISEKSEIFDDQFSVERPDGSNFTLKIRSTKLEDSAMYFCASSQTGLGTGELFFGEGSRLTVL.

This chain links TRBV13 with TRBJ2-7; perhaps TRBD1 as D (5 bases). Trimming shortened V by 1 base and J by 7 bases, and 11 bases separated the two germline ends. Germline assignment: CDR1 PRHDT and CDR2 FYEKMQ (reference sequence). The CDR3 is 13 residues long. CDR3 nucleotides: TGTGCCAGCAGCTTAGTGAGCAGGGATGAGCAGTACTTC. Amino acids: CASSLVSRDEQYF.

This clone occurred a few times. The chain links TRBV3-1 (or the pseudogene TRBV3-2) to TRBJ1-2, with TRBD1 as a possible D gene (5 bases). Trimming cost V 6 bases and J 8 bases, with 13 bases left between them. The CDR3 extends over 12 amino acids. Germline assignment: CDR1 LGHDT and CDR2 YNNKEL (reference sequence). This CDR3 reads CASRTGDGGYTF. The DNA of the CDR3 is TGTGCCAGCAGGACGGGGGACGGAGGCTACACCTTC.

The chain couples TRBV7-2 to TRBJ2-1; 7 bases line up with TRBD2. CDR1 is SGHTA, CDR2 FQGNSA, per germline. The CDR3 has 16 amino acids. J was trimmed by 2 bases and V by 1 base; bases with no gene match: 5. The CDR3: CASSLVPAGAYNEQFF. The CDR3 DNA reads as TGTGCCAGCAGCTTAGTTCCGGCGGGAGCCTACAATGAGCAGTTCTTC.

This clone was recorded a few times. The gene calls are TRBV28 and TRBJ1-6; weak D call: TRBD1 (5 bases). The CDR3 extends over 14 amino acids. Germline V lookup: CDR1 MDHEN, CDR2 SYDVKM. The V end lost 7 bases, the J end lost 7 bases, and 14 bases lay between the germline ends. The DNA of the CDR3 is TGTGCCAGCATCTTACAGGCAGGGAATTCACCCCTCCACTTT. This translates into CASILQAGNSPLHF.

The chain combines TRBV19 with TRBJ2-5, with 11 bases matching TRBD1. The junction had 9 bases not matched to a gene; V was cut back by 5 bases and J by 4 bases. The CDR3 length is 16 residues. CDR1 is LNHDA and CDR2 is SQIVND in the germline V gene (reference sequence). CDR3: CASSPGQGAPRETQYF. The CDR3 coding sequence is TGTGCCAGTAGTCCAGGACAGGGGGCACCACGAGAGACCCAGTACTTC.

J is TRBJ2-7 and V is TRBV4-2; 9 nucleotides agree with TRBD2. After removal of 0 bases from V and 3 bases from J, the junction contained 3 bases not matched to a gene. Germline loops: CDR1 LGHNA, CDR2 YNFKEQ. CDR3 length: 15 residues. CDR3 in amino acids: CASSQETSGFYEQYF. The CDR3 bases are TGTGCCAGCAGCCAAGAAACTAGCGGGTTCTACGAGCAGTACTTC.

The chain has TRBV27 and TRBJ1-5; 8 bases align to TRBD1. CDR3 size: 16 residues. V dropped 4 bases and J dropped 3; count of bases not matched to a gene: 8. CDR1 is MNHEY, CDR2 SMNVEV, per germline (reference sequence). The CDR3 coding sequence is TGTGCCAGCAGTTCCGACCCGACAGGGGCCAATCAGCCCCAGCATTTT. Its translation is CASSSDPTGANQPQHF.

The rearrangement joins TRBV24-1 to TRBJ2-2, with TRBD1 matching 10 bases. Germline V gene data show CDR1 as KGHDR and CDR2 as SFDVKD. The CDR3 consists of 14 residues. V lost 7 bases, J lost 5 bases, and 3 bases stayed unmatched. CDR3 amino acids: CATRDRGGTGELFF. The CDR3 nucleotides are TGTGCCACCAGGGACAGGGGGGGGACCGGGGAGCTGTTTTTT.

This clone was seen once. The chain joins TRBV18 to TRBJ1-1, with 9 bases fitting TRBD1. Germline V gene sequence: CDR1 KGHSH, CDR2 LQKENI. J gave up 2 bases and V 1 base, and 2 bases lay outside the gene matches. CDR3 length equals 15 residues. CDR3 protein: CASSPRGQGNTEAFF. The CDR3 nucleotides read TGTGCCAGCTCACCACGGGGACAGGGTAACACTGAAGCTTTCTTT.